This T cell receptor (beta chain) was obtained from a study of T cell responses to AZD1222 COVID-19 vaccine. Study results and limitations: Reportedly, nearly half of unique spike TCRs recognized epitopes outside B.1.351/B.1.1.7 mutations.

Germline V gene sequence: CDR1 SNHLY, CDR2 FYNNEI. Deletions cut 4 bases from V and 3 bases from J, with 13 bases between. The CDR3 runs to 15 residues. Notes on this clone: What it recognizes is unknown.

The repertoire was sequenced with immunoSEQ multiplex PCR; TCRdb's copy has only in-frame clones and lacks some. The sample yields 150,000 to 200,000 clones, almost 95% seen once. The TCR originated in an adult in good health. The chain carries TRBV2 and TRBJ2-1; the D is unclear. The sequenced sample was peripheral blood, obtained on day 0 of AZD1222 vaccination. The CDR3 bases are TGTGCCAGCAGTGTTGAAGAAGGGTTCTACAATGAGCAGTTCTTC. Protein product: CASSVEEGFYNEQFF.